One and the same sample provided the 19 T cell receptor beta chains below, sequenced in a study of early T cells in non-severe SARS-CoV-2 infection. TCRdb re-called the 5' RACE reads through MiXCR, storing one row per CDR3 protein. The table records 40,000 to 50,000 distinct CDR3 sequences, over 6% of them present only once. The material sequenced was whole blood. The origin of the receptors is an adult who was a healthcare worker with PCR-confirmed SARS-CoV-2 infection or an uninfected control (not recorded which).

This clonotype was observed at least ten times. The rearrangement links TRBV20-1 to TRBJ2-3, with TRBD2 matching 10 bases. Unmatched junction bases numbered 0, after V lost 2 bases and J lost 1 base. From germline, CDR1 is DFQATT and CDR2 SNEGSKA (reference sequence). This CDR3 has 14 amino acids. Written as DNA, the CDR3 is TGCAGTGCTAGAACTAGCGGGGGCACAGATACGCAGTATTTT. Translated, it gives CSARTSGGTDTQYF.

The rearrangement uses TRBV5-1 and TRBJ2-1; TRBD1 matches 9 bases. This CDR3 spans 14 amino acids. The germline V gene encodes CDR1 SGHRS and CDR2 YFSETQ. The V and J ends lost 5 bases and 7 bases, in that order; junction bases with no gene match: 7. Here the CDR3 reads CASSSPGQGNEQFF. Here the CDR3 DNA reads TGCGCCAGCAGTTCTCCGGGACAGGGAAATGAGCAGTTCTTC.

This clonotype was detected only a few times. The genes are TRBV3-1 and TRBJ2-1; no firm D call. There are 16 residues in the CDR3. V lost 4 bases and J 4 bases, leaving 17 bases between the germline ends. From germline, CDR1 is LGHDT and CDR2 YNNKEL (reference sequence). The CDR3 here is CASSPPSYRTYNEQFF. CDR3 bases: TGTGCCAGCAGCCCGCCCTCCTACCGTACATACAATGAGCAGTTCTTC.

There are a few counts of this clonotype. The CDR3 DNA follows: TGTGCCAGCAGCCAGCAGACAGGGAGTACTAATGAAAAACTGTTTTTT. The encoded protein is CASSQQTGSTNEKLFF. The chain employs TRBV4-2 and TRBJ1-4; 7 nucleotides match TRBD1. V shed 3 bases and J 2 bases; nucleotides not matched to a gene: 6. The germline V gene has CDR1 LGHNA and CDR2 YNFKEQ. The CDR3 contains 16 residues.

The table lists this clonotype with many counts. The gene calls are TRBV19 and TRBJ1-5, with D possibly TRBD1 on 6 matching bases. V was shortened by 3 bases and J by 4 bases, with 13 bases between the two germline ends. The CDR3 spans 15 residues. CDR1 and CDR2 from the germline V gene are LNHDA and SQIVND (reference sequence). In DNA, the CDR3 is TGTGCCAGTAGTATTGGCACAGGGCTAAATCAGCCCCAGCATTTT. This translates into CASSIGTGLNQPQHF.

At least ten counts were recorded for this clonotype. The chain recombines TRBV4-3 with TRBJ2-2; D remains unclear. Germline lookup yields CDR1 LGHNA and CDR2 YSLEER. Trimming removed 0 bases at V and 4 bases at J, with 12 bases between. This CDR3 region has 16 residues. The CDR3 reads CASSQDQAWGTGELFF. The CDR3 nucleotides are TGCGCCAGCAGCCAAGACCAGGCGTGGGGCACCGGGGAGCTGTTTTTT.

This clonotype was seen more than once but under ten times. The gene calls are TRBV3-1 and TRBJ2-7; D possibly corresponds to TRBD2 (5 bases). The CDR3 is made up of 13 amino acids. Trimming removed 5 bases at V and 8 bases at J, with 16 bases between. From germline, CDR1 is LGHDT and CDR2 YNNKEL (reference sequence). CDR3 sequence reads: CASSLTPGRQQYF. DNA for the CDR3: TGTGCCAGCAGCTTAACCCCGGGAAGGCAGCAGTACTTC.

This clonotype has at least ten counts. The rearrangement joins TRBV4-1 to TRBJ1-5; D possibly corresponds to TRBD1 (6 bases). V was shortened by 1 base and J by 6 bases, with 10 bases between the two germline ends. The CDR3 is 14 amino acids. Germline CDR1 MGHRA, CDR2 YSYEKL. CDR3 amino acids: CASSQGQGTQPQHF. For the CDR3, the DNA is TGCGCCAGCAGCCAAGGTCAGGGGACTCAGCCCCAGCATTTT.

The CDR3 loop reads CASSFQGAPDTQYF. In nucleotides, the CDR3 is TGTGCCAGCAGCTTTCAGGGGGCCCCAGATACGCAGTATTTT. This chain connects TRBV7-2 to TRBJ2-3, with TRBD1 matching 8 bases. The CDR3 has 14 amino acids. The J segment lost 4 bases and the V segment lost 3 bases, leaving 3 bases of the junction unmatched. CDR1 and CDR2 from the germline V gene are SGHTA and FQGNSA.

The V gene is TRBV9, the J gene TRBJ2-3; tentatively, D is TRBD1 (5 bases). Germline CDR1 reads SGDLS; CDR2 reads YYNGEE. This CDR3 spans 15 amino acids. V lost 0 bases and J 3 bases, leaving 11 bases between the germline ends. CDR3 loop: CASSVVGEQTDTQYF. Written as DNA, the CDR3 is TGTGCCAGCAGCGTAGTAGGGGAACAGACAGATACGCAGTATTTT.

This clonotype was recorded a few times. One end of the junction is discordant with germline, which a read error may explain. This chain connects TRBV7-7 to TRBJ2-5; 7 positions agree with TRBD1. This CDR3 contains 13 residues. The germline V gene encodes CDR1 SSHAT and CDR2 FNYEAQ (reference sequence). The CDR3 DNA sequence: TGTGCTAGCAGCTACGGGACAGAAGAGACCCAGTACTTC. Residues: CASSYGTEETQYF.

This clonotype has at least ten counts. CDR3 loop: CASSPTGANQPQHF. DNA for the CDR3: TGTGCCAGCAGCCCAACAGGAGCTAATCAGCCCCAGCATTTT. The chain joins TRBV3-1 to TRBJ1-5, with D possibly TRBD1 on 5 matching bases. Germline V gives CDR1 LGHDT, CDR2 YNNKEL (reference sequence). The V end lost 4 bases, the J end lost 4 bases, and 11 bases lay between the germline ends. The CDR3 covers 14 residues.

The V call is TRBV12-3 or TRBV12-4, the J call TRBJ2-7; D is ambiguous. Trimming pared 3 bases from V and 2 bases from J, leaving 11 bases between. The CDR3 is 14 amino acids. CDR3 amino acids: CASSLFDTTYEQYF. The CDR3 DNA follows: TGTGCCAGCAGTTTGTTCGACACAACCTACGAGCAGTACTTC.

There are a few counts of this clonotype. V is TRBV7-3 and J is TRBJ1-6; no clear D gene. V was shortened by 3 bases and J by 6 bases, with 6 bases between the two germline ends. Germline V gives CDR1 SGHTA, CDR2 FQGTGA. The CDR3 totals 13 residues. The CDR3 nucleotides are TGTGCCAGCAGCTTGACCAGTAATTCACCCCTCCACTTT. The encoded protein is CASSLTSNSPLHF.

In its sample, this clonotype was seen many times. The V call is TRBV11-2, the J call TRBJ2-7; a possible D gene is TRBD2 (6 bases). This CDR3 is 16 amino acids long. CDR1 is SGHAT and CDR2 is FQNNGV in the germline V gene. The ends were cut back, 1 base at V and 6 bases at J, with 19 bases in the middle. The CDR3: CASSLGRTTTVGEQYF. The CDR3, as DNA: TGTGCCAGCAGCTTAGGTAGGACTACCACCGTGGGCGAGCAGTACTTC.

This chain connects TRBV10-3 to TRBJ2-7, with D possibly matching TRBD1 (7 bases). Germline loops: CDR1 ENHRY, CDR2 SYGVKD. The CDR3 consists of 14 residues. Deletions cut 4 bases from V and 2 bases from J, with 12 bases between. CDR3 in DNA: TGTGCCATCAGTGTCGGCAGGGGGGCCTACGAGCAGTACTTC. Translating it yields CAISVGRGAYEQYF.

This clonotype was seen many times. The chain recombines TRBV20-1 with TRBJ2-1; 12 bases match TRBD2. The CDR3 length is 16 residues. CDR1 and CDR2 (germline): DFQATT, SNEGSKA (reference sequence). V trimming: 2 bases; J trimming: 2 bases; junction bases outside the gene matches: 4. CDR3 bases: TGCAGTGCTAGACCACGGACTAGCGGGGCCTACAATGAGCAGTTCTTC. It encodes CSARPRTSGAYNEQFF.

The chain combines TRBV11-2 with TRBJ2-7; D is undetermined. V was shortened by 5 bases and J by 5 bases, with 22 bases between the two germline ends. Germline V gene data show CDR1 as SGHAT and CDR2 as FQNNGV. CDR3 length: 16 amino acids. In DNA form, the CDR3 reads TGTGCCAGCAGCACCCGGACCAGCCCATCAGGCGACGAGCAGTACTTC. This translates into CASSTRTSPSGDEQYF.

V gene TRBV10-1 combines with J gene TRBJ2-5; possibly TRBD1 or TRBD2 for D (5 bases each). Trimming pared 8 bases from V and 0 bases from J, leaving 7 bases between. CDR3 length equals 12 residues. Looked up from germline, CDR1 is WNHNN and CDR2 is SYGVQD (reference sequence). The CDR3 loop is CASGGYQETQYF. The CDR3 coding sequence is TGCGCCAGCGGGGGATACCAAGAGACCCAGTACTTC.